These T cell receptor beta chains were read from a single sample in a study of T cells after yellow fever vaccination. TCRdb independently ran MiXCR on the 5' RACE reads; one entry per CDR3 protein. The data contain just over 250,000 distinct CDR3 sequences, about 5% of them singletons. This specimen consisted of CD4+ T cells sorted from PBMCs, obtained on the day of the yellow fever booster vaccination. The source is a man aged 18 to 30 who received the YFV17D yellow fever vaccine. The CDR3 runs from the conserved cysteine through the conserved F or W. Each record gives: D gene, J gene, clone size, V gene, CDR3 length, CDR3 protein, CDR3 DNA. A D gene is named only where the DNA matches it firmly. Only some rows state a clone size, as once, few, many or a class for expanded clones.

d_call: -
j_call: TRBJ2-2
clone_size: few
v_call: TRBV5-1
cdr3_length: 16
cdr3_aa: CASSLGSYSNTGELFF
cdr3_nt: TGCGCCAGCAGCTTGGGAAGTTATTCTAACACCGGGGAGCTGTTTTTT

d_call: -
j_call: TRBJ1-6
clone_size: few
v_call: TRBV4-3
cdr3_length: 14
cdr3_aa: CASSQQGAHSPLHF
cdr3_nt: TGCGCCAGCAGCCAGCAGGGCGCGCATTCACCCCTCCACTTT

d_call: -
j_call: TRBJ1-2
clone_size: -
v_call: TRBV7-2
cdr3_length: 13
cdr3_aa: CASSLTVLVGYTF
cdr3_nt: TGTGCCAGCAGCTTGACAGTCCTGGTGGGCTACACCTTC

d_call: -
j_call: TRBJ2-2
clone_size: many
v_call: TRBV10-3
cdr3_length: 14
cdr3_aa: CAISGPRNTGELFF
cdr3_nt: TGTGCCATCAGTGGCCCTAGGAACACCGGGGAGCTGTTTTTT

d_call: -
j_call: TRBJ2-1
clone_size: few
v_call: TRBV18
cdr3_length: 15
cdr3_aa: CASSPQGSTYNEQFF
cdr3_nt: TGTGCCAGCTCACCACAGGGGAGTACCTACAATGAGCAGTTCTTC

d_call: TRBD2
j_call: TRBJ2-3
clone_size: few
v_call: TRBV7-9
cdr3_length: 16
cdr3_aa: CASSFNSGAFTDTQYF
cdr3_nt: TGTGCCAGCAGCTTTAACAGCGGGGCTTTCACAGATACGCAGTATTTT

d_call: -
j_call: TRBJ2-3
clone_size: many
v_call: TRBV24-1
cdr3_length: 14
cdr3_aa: CATSSGLKTDTQYF
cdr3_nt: TGTGCCACCAGTTCGGGACTGAAGACAGATACGCAGTATTTT

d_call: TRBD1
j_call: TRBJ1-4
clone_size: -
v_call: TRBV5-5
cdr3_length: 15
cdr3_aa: CASSFLQGASEKLFF
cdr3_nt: TGTGCCAGCAGCTTTCTCCAGGGGGCGAGTGAAAAACTGTTTTTT

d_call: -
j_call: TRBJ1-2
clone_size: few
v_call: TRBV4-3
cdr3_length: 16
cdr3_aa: CASSQTGPLSAYGYTF
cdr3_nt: TGCGCCAGCAGCCAGACGGGGCCTCTATCCGCGTATGGCTACACCTTC

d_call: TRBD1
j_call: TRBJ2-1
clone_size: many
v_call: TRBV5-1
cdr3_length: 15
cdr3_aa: CASSLTGGAYNEQFF
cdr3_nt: TGCGCCAGCAGCCTGACAGGGGGCGCTTACAATGAGCAGTTCTTC

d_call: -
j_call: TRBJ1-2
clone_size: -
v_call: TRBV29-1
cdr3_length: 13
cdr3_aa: CSVEPDRRGGYTF
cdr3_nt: TGCAGCGTTGAACCGGACCGGAGGGGAGGCTACACCTTC

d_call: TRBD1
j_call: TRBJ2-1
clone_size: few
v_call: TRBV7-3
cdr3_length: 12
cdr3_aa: CASSQDRGREFF
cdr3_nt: TGTGCCAGCAGCCAGGACAGGGGGAGAGAATTCTTC

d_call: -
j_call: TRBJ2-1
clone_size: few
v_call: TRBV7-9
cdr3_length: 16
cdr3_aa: CASTPVWGSSYNEQFF
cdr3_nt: TGTGCCAGCACCCCCGTGTGGGGGAGCTCCTACAATGAGCAGTTCTTC

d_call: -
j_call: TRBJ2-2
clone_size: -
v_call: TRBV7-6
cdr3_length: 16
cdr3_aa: CASSFKVQGGTGELFF
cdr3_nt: TGTGCCAGCAGCTTCAAGGTACAGGGAGGCACCGGGGAGCTGTTTTTT

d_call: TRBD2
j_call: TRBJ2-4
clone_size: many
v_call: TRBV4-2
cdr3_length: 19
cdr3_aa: CASSQDGIAGGLAKNIQYF
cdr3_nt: TGTGCCAGCAGCCAAGATGGAATAGCGGGGGGCTTAGCCAAAAACATTCAGTACTTC

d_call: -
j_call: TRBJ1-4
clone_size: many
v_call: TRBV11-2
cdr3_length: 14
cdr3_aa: CASSSSRGEEKLFF
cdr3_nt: TGTGCCAGCAGCTCATCTAGGGGCGAGGAAAAACTGTTTTTT

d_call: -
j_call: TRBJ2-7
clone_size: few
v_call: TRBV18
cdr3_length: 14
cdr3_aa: CASSPLAGLNEQYF
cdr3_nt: TGTGCCAGCTCACCATTGGCAGGGCTTAACGAGCAGTACTTC

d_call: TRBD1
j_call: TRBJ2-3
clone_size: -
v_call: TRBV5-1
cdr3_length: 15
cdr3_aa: CASTPDRVVADTQYF
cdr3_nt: TGCGCCAGCACCCCGGACAGGGTGGTAGCAGATACGCAGTATTTT

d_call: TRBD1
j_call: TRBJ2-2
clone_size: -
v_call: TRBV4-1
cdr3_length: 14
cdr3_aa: CASSHDQGAGELFF
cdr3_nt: TGCGCCAGCAGCCATGACCAGGGGGCTGGGGAGCTGTTTTTT

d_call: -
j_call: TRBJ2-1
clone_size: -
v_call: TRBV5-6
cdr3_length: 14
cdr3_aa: CASSPGPGGAEQFF
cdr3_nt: TGTGCCAGCAGCCCCGGACCTGGGGGGGCTGAGCAGTTCTTC

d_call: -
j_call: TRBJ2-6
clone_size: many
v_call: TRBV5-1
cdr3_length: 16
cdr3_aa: CASSFGRSSGANVLTF
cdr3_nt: TGCGCCAGCAGCTTTGGACGGAGCTCTGGGGCCAACGTCCTGACTTTC

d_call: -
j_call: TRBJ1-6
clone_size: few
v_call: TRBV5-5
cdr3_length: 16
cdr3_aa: CASSLNAGAHNSPLHF
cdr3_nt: TGTGCCAGCAGCTTGAATGCAGGTGCCCATAATTCACCCCTCCACTTT

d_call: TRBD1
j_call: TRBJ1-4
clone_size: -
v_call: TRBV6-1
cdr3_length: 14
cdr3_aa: CASCPGQGFEKLFF
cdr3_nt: TGTGCCAGCTGTCCGGGACAGGGGTTTGAAAAACTGTTTTTT

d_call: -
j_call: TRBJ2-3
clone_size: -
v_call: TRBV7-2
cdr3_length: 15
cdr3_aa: CASSARGDITDTQYF
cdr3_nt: TGTGCCAGCAGCGCTCGGGGGGACATCACAGATACGCAGTATTTT

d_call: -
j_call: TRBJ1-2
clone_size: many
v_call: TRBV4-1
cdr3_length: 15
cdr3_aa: CASAQITAGASGYTF
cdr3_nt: TGCGCCAGCGCTCAAATTACGGCAGGTGCCAGTGGCTACACCTTC

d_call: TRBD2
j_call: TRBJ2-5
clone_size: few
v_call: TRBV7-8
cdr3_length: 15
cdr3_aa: CASRPTSGGGETQYF
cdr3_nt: TGTGCCAGCAGGCCCACTAGCGGGGGGGGTGAGACCCAGTACTTC

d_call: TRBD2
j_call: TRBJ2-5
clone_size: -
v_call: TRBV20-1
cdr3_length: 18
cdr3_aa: CSASGLAGGPGIQETQYF
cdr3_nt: TGCAGTGCTTCCGGGCTAGCGGGGGGGCCGGGTATCCAAGAGACCCAGTACTTC